This T cell receptor beta chain was sequenced during a study of OX40 agonist ivuxolimab in advanced cancers. Regarding the complete study: Ivuxolimab, which targeted the costimulatory receptor OX40 (CD134), was an agonistic, fully human IgG2 monoclonal antibody. Intravenous ivuxolimab was administered to patients every 2 weeks at six dose levels: 0.01, 0.1, 0.3, 1.5, 3 and 10 mg/kg. A male proportion of roughly 80% and a mean age of around 60 years, ranging from roughly 23 to 80, were recorded for the dose-escalation cohort. Among the 52 dose-escalation patients, approximately 20 had hepatocellular carcinoma, roughly 15 melanoma, 9 renal cell carcinoma and 9 head and neck cancer. Partial responses occurred in three dose-escalation patients: two with cutaneous melanoma and one with hepatocellular carcinoma. Peripheral TCRbeta sequencing aimed to test whether ivuxolimab altered TCR sequence diversity and caused clonal T-cell expansion. Prior anti-PD-1, anti-PD-L1 or anti-CTLA-4 therapy was permitted, and checkpoint inhibitors had been received by about 44% of dose-escalation patients. The paper covers the monotherapy dose-escalation part of the phase I ivuxolimab trial, which included N of about 51 patients. What the authors observed across the whole study: Low levels of normalized T-cell clonal expansion were also seen in some patients who did not respond. On average, CD8+ T cells showed more expanded clones than CD4+ T cells after ivuxolimab. The antigen specificity of the clonally expanded peripheral T cells was not determined. At doses from 0.1 to 3.0 mg/kg, clonal expansion was seen in both CD4+ and CD8+ blood T cells between baseline and week 6. In partial responders in the 0.1-3.0 mg/kg groups, normalized peripheral clonal expansion was found to be among the lowest, especially among CD8+ T cells.

A note on this clone: Which antigen it targets is not known. Base qualities were left out, and no much larger clone turns up one base away.

Genomic DNA was extracted from sorted cells for sequencing of the TCRbeta CDR3 region. The immunoSEQ Assay was used for sequencing of TCRbeta CDR3 regions. The immuneACCESS repertoire file appears here via TCRdb, limited to in-frame rearrangements. These files lack a portion of the clones; in checked studies, under half of the deficit traces to unresolved V genes, and the cause of the others is not known. In this sample the table shows around 30,000 clones, 86% of which occur a single time. The leading ten clones occupy about 30% of the sample. The CDR3 runs 14 residues from the cysteine to the phenylalanine. Solely the CDR3 DNA is kept, with 42 bases framed from the first base. From the germline V gene, CDR1 is MNHNS and CDR2 is SASEGT. Between the V and J ends, shortened by 3 bases and 7 bases respectively, the junction contains 16 bases. Patients with a history of autoimmune disease or receiving systemic immunosuppression were excluded from the trial. Peripheral blood for TCR sequencing was collected from all dose cohorts at baseline, on cycle 4 day 1, and on cycle 7 day 1. The samples were taken from a phase I, first-in-human, multicenter, open-label dose-escalation trial of ivuxolimab. Adults with locally advanced or metastatic melanoma, renal cell, hepatocellular, or head and neck squamous cell carcinoma were enrolled in the trial. Before TCR sequencing, CD4+ T cells and CD8+ T cells from peripheral blood were sorted into separate populations.

This TCR was sampled from an adult with an advanced solid tumor such as melanoma, head and neck, liver or kidney cancer. The starting material was CD4+ or CD8+ T cells sorted from blood, obtained in a trial of the OX40 agonist ivuxolimab. The rearranged chain carries TRBV6-1 and TRBJ2-7; the D gene is unclear. The CDR3 in this case is CASSENSPVWEQYF. The bases read TGTGCCAGCAGTGAGAACAGCCCGGTCTGGGAGCAGTACTTC.